This entry is about one TCR beta chain. J gave up 6 bases and V 9 bases, and 14 bases lay outside the gene matches. Germline V lookup: CDR1 KGHDR, CDR2 SFDVKD. The CDR3 is 15 residues long. This sample is part of a study of CD8+CD57+ T cells in acquired aplastic anemia. The template used for profiling TCR beta VDJ and CDR3 was genomic DNA. TCRdb processed the reads anew with MiXCR; each CDR3 protein has one entry. The data hold about 470,000 distinct CDR3 sequences, with around 33% observed a single time. The patients chosen for sequencing had shown expansion of CD8+CD57+ cells (detected by flow cytometry). At the time of blood sampling, patients had not yet received any therapy.

This chain links TRBV24-1 with TRBJ2-5; 8 bases map to TRBD2. This TCR was recovered from a human donor with aplastic anemia. Source material: sorted CD4+, CD8+, or CD8+CD57+ T cells (not recorded which) from PBMCs. Written as DNA, the CDR3 is TGTGCCACCCGGGACGCGACTAGCGCTGAGAAGACCCAGTACTTC. Its translation is CATRDATSAEKTQYF.